The 19 T cell receptor beta chains below come from one sample, sequenced in a study of shared clonotypes between healthy human individuals. Some clones are missing from TCRdb's copy, which holds only in-frame ones; the method was immunoSEQ multiplex PCR. The sample has fewer than 1.8 million clones; around 98.5% are singletons. The sample taken for sequencing was naive CD4+ T cells sorted from blood. Subset denoted: CD45RA+ positively selected. These receptors were taken from a young man in good health.

The chain employs TRBV28 and TRBJ1-1; D remains ambiguous. Germline V gene data show CDR1 as MDHEN and CDR2 as SYDVKM. The CDR3 runs 11 residues. Trimming cost V 8 bases and J 1 base, with 5 bases left between them. Here the CDR3 DNA reads TGTGCCAGCTCGGAGAACACTGAAGCTTTCTTT. Translating gives CASSENTEAFF. The variable domain in full, with the rest retrieved from reference TRBV28 and TRBJ1-1, is DVKVTQSSRYLVKRTGEKVFLECVQDMDHENMFWYRQDPGLGLRLIYFSYDVKMKEKGDIPEGYSVSREKKERFSLILESASTNQTSMYLCASSENTEAFFGQGTRLTVV.

With regard to this clone: At one of its ends the junction is not consistent with the germline gene, which may arise from a read error. The V gene is TRBV18, the J gene TRBJ2-7; D not certain. The CDR3 loop spans 14 amino acids. The V gene's germline CDR1 is KGHSH and CDR2 LQKENI. The CDR3 DNA reads as TGTGCCAGCTCAACACCACGAAAGCAGTACGAGCAGTACTTC. Its translation: CASSTPRKQYEQYF.

V usage is TRBV19 and J usage is TRBJ2-6, with D perhaps TRBD1 (6 bases). Germline V gene sequence: CDR1 LNHDA, CDR2 SQIVND (reference sequence). The CDR3 is made up of 16 amino acids. The V gene lost 1 base and the J gene lost 4 bases, with 11 bases spanning the gap. The CDR3 DNA reads TGTGCCAGTAGTATAGTGGGGGCCCGGGGGGCCAACGTCCTGACTTTC. As protein: CASSIVGARGANVLTF.

Here the CDR3 DNA reads TGTGCCAGCAGCTTAACAGGGACGGGGAAACACGCTGAAGCTTTCTTT. As protein: CASSLTGTGKHAEAFF. V is TRBV7-8 and J is TRBJ1-1, with a possible D match to TRBD1 (6 bases). The CDR3 contains 16 residues. Germline lookup yields CDR1 SGHVS and CDR2 FQNEAQ. Trimming pared 2 bases from V and 6 bases from J, leaving 19 bases between.

CDR3 protein: CASSVVPLGQGRIRLGNTEAFF. In DNA, the CDR3 is TGTGCCAGCAGCGTAGTCCCCTTAGGACAGGGAAGAATAAGGTTAGGGAACACTGAAGCTTTCTTT. The chain uses TRBV9 and TRBJ1-1, with 8 bases matching TRBD1. The germline gives CDR1 SGDLS, CDR2 YYNGEE. The length of the CDR3 is 22 residues. V shed 0 bases, J shed 1 base, and the junction held 23 bases outside the gene matches.

The chain has TRBV15 and TRBJ2-5, with D perhaps TRBD2 (7 bases). The V gene lost 0 bases and the J gene lost 5 bases, with 13 bases spanning the gap. Germline CDR1 LNHNV, CDR2 YYDKDF (reference sequence). This CDR3 has 15 residues. The CDR3 loop reads CATSRDAGARETQYF. As DNA, the CDR3 is TGTGCCACCAGCAGAGATGCGGGGGCGCGGGAGACCCAGTACTTC.

As to this clone: No conserved phenylalanine or tryptophan is present at the end of the CDR3, so a read error is the likely explanation. It is unclear where the CDR3 begins or ends on the DNA, so no DNA is shown, and the CDR3 is as TCRdb lists it. The chain carries TRBV7-3 and TRBJ2-3; TRBD2, as called in the table, went unchecked against the DNA. The CDR3 extends over 13 residues, inclusive of both ends. Germline loops: CDR1 SGHTA, CDR2 FQGTGA. The CDR3 sequence: CASSLLGSGRMEI.

The chain links TRBV18 to TRBJ2-2; a possible D gene is TRBD1 (6 bases). The CDR3 totals 15 residues. Trimming shortened V by 5 bases and J by 2 bases, and 12 bases separated the two germline ends. Germline CDR1 is KGHSH and CDR2 is LQKENI. This chain's CDR3 is CASSTGTFNTGELFF. CDR3 nucleotides: TGTGCCAGCTCAACCGGGACATTCAACACCGGGGAGCTGTTTTTT.

V is TRBV7-9 and J is TRBJ2-7; 7 nucleotides align to TRBD2. CDR3 length: 15 amino acids. Trimming took 1 base from V and 6 from J; bases not matched to a gene: 9. The germline V gene encodes CDR1 SEHNR and CDR2 FQNEAQ (reference sequence). CDR3 sequence: CASSLGGLADVEQYF. CDR3 in DNA: TGTGCCAGCAGCTTAGGGGGTCTAGCGGATGTCGAGCAGTACTTC.

In this sample, this clone turned up once. This chain connects TRBV10-1 to TRBJ2-1; D is ambiguous. V shed 3 bases and J shed 6 bases, with 12 bases lying between them. The germline V gene encodes CDR1 WNHNN and CDR2 SYGVQD (reference sequence). The CDR3 is made up of 14 amino acids. Here the CDR3 reads CASSEQLLSNEQFF. The CDR3 DNA follows: TGCGCCAGCAGTGAACAACTACTAAGCAATGAGCAGTTCTTC.

The chain carries TRBV18 and TRBJ2-5, with 9 bases aligning to TRBD1. The V gene's germline CDR1 is KGHSH and CDR2 LQKENI. The V gene end was trimmed by 4 bases and the J gene end by 5 bases; junction bases not matched to a gene: 5. The CDR3 extends over 14 amino acids. The CDR3, as DNA: TGTGCCAGCTCACAAACAGGGGGCTGGGAGACCCAGTACTTC. Translating gives CASSQTGGWETQYF.

The chain has TRBV14 and TRBJ2-1; TRBD2 agrees at 7 bases. CDR1 and CDR2 from the germline V gene are SGHDN and FVKESK. With V trimmed by 4 bases and J by 3 bases, 6 bases remained unmatched. This CDR3 is 15 amino acids long. The CDR3: CASSRSGTLYNEQFF. CDR3 nucleotides: TGTGCCAGCAGCCGAAGCGGGACTCTCTACAATGAGCAGTTCTTC.

There are a few counts of this clone. The junction and the germline gene differ at one end; a read error may be behind it. The J gene is TRBJ2-7, the V gene TRBV7-9, with D perhaps TRBD1 (7 bases). Germline V gives CDR1 SEHNR, CDR2 FQNEAQ (reference sequence). The CDR3 is 13 residues long. The CDR3 loop reads CASSTLGGRGALF. The CDR3 DNA reads TGTGCCAGCAGCACCCTCGGGGGCAGGGGGGCCCTCTTC.

V and J are TRBV2 and TRBJ2-2, with 7 nucleotides matching TRBD2. This CDR3 has 15 amino acids. After removal of 6 bases from V and 2 bases from J, the junction contained 6 bases not matched to a gene. Looked up from germline, CDR1 is SNHLY and CDR2 is FYNNEI. The DNA of the CDR3 is TGTGCCAGCAGCCCGGGACTACACAACACCGGGGAGCTGTTTTTT. It specifies CASSPGLHNTGELFF.

V usage is TRBV15 and J usage is TRBJ1-2; the match to TRBD1 covers 9 bases. Per the germline V gene, CDR1 is LNHNV and CDR2 is YYDKDF (reference sequence). J lost 4 bases, V lost 0 bases, and 6 bases had no gene match. This CDR3 comprises 16 residues. This chain's CDR3 is CATSRDRTGDGYGYTF. Written as DNA, the CDR3 is TGTGCCACCAGCAGAGATAGGACAGGGGACGGCTATGGCTACACCTTC. Together with reference TRBV15 and TRBJ1-2, the CDR3 gives the full variable domain: DAMVIQNPRYQVTQFGKPVTLSCSQTLNHNVMYWYQQKSSQAPKLLFHYYDKDFNNEADTPDNFQSRRPNTSFCFLDIRSPGLGDTAMYLCATSRDRTGDGYGYTFGSGTRLTVV.

V usage is TRBV6-6 and J usage is TRBJ2-5; 9 bases line up with TRBD1. From germline, CDR1 is MNHNY and CDR2 SVGAGI (reference sequence). This CDR3 has 14 amino acids. The V gene end was trimmed by 6 bases and the J gene end by 5 bases; junction bases not matched to a gene: 7. CDR3 sequence reads: CASRYRGLRETQYF. The CDR3, as DNA: TGTGCCAGCAGGTACAGGGGGCTGAGGGAGACCCAGTACTTC.

The chain employs TRBV5-4 and TRBJ2-3; no reliable D call. Looked up from germline, CDR1 is SGHNT and CDR2 is YYREEE (reference sequence). V dropped 4 bases and J dropped 1 base, with 10 bases sitting between them. The CDR3 consists of 14 residues. CDR3: CASSVGTRTDTQYF. Written as DNA, the CDR3 is TGTGCCAGCAGCGTCGGCACACGCACAGATACGCAGTATTTT.

The chain combines TRBV10-1 with TRBJ2-7, with D perhaps matching TRBD1 (5 bases). The V gene lost 10 bases and the J gene lost 4 bases, with 14 bases spanning the gap. The germline gives CDR1 WNHNN, CDR2 SYGVQD (reference sequence). CDR3 length: 12 amino acids. Here the CDR3 DNA reads TGCGCCACCCCGGTAAGGGGATACGAGCAGTACTTC. Its translation is CATPVRGYEQYF.

The chain recombines TRBV11-2 with TRBJ2-7, with TRBD2 as a possible D gene (6 bases). CDR1 is SGHAT, CDR2 FQNNGV, per germline. CDR3 length: 16 residues. Trimming removed 5 bases at V and 4 bases at J, with 21 bases between. CDR3 in amino acids: CASSPGTHPGGYEQYF. CDR3 DNA sequence: TGTGCCAGCAGCCCCGGGACTCACCCTGGGGGATACGAGCAGTACTTC.